The sequence of this TCR gamma chain was determined in a study of γδ T cells in repeated Plasmodium falciparum infection. This clone was recorded at least ten times. Its antigen is unknown. TCRdb records a much larger clone's protein for this DNA, with a difference at residue 12 that likely arises from a read error; the protein given is the translation of the DNA. Gammadelta T cells were flow-sorted from PBMC into Vgamma9/Vdelta2+ and Vdelta2-negative populations for bulk analysis. Broader study findings: In Vdelta2-negative, largely Vdelta1+, gammadelta repertoires, repeated controlled infections appeared to drive clonal selection waves.

Both TRG and TRD chains were sequenced from each sorted sample. TCRdb re-analyzed the multiplex PCR reads via CATT. The sample includes approximately 30,000 gamma-chain clones, almost 1.5% of them seen just once. Germline V lookup: CDR1 EGSNGY, CDR2 YDSYNSKV. This CDR3 region has 16 residues. The sequencing input was gamma-delta T cells from blood. This chain joins TRGV2 and TRGJ1 or TRGJ2. As TCRdb names no J gene, one was assigned here on the basis of a DNA match to germline. The receptor was isolated from a pool of human donors (malaria-infected and uninfected, not separated). The CDR3 coding sequence is TGTGCCACCTGGGACGGAATCCTTCCGAATTATTTTAAGAAACTCTTT. Its translation: CATWDGILPNYFKKLF.